Below, 21 T cell receptor beta chains from the same sample are listed, as sequenced in a study of blood T cell repertoires in COVID-19. The table came from immunoSEQ multiplex PCR; TCRdb's copy has only in-frame clones and leaves some out. The sample carries over 100,000 clones, approximately 84% recorded once. Sample: peripheral blood. These receptor sequences come from a man aged 35 to 55 with acute or convalescent COVID-19.

V is TRBV5-5 and J is TRBJ1-2, with D perhaps TRBD1 (5 bases). Trimming cost V 2 bases and J 4 bases, with 18 bases left between them. Germline V gives CDR1 SGHKS, CDR2 YYEKEE (reference sequence). The CDR3 runs to 16 residues. Here the CDR3 reads CASSFEAGLRPYGYTF. The CDR3 nucleotides read TGTGCCAGCAGCTTCGAGGCAGGGTTACGGCCCTATGGCTACACCTTC.

The V and J genes are TRBV9 and TRBJ2-1, with 7 positions matching TRBD1. Trimming took 2 bases from V and 6 from J; bases not matched to a gene: 11. In germline, CDR1 is SGDLS, CDR2 YYNGEE. The CDR3 consists of 16 residues. This CDR3 reads CASSVTGNLRFNEQFF. Here the CDR3 DNA reads TGTGCCAGCAGCGTGACAGGGAATCTTAGGTTCAATGAGCAGTTCTTC.

The chain uses TRBV7-9 and TRBJ2-1, with TRBD1 identical over 8 bases. This CDR3 region has 14 residues. V gave up 1 base and J gave up 8 bases; unmatched junction bases: 4. The V gene's germline CDR1 is SEHNR and CDR2 FQNEAQ (reference sequence). This CDR3 reads CASSLGTGYHEQFF. The CDR3 nucleotides are TGTGCCAGCAGCTTAGGGACAGGGTACCATGAGCAGTTCTTC.

The chain employs TRBV5-6 and TRBJ1-3; 8 positions agree with TRBD1. The CDR3 covers 17 residues. Per the germline V gene, CDR1 is SGHDT and CDR2 is YYEEEE. V shed 2 bases, J shed 0 bases, and the junction held 7 bases outside the gene matches. DNA of the CDR3: TGTGCCAGCAGCTTCCGGGACAGGACGAGCTCTGGAAACACCATATATTTT. The encoded protein is CASSFRDRTSSGNTIYF.

The chain carries TRBV6-5 and TRBJ2-2; perhaps TRBD1 as D (5 bases). CDR1 and CDR2 from the germline V gene are MNHEY and SVGAGI. This CDR3 region has 13 residues. Trimming pared 6 bases from V and 1 base from J, leaving 6 bases between. CDR3 coding DNA: TGTGCCAGCAGAGACAGGAACACCGGGGAGCTGTTTTTT. This gives the protein CASRDRNTGELFF.

The chain links TRBV15 to TRBJ1-2; maybe TRBD1 (5 bases). Germline V gives CDR1 LNHNV, CDR2 YYDKDF (reference sequence). V lost 5 bases to trimming and J lost 5 bases, with 24 bases between them. The length of the CDR3 is 17 residues. The CDR3 reads CATSPTTDWGALYGYTF. As DNA, the CDR3 is TGTGCCACCAGCCCTACAACCGACTGGGGCGCGCTGTATGGCTACACCTTC.

The rearrangement joins TRBV29-1 to TRBJ2-5, with D maybe TRBD2 (6 bases). The germline gives CDR1 SQVTM, CDR2 ANQGSEA. V was shortened by 8 bases and J by 2 bases, with 15 bases between the two germline ends. The CDR3 runs to 13 residues. This CDR3 reads CSYEGTHQETQYF. CDR3 nucleotides: TGCAGCTATGAGGGGACTCATCAAGAGACCCAGTACTTC.

The rearrangement links TRBV6-4 to TRBJ1-3; possible D gene TRBD1, 6 bases. The CDR3 consists of 13 residues. The germline V gene has CDR1 MRHNA and CDR2 SNTAGT. Trimming cost V 7 bases and J 5 bases, with 12 bases left between them. CDR3 sequence: CASKDRSRNTIYF. CDR3 sequence (DNA): TGTGCCAGCAAAGACAGGAGTAGAAACACCATATATTTT.

The rearrangement joins TRBV11-2 to TRBJ2-7, with 13 bases matching TRBD2. Germline V CDR1 and CDR2: SGHAT, FQNNGV. The ends lost 5 bases at V and 2 bases at J; junction bases unmatched: 3. The CDR3 length is 15 residues. This CDR3 is CASSRTSGGAYEQYF. The CDR3 DNA follows: TGTGCCAGCAGCCGTACTAGCGGGGGGGCCTACGAGCAGTACTTC.

The rearrangement uses TRBV20-1 and TRBJ2-1, with 12 bases lining up with TRBD2. Trimming cost V 4 bases and J 15 bases; bases outside gene matches: 4. From germline, CDR1 is DFQATT and CDR2 SNEGSKA (reference sequence). The CDR3 spans 11 residues. CDR3 sequence: CSATSGGARFF. CDR3 nucleotide sequence: TGCAGTGCTACTAGCGGGGGGGCCAGGTTCTTC.

This rearrangement joins TRBV28 to TRBJ1-2; weak D call: TRBD1 (5 bases). Germline CDR1 reads MDHEN; CDR2 reads SYDVKM. The V gene lost 2 bases and the J gene lost 8 bases, with 12 bases spanning the gap. The CDR3 is 13 amino acids. CDR3 sequence reads: CASSLRDLGGYTF. The CDR3 DNA reads as TGTGCCAGCAGTTTAAGGGACTTGGGAGGCTACACCTTC.

The V gene is TRBV19, the J gene TRBJ1-4, with D tentatively TRBD1 (6 bases). V lost 3 bases and J lost 5, with 16 bases in between. CDR3 length equals 16 residues. CDR1 and CDR2 from the germline V gene are LNHDA and SQIVND (reference sequence). CDR3 protein: CASSIVRTARNEKLFF. CDR3 nucleotide sequence: TGTGCCAGTAGTATCGTACGGACAGCCAGAAATGAAAAACTGTTTTTT.

The chain links TRBV2 to TRBJ1-2; 10 bases are shared with TRBD1. The CDR3 has 14 amino acids. Trimming cost V 2 bases and J 8 bases; bases outside gene matches: 5. In germline, CDR1 is SNHLY, CDR2 FYNNEI. CDR3 nucleotide sequence: TGTGCCAGCAGTGAACTCAGGACAGGGGGAGGCTACACCTTC. This encodes CASSELRTGGGYTF.

The chain carries TRBV4-1 and TRBJ2-6, with TRBD1 matching over 11 bases. From germline, CDR1 is MGHRA and CDR2 YSYEKL. This CDR3 has 16 amino acids. The junction had 6 bases not matched to a gene; V was cut back by 8 bases and J by 3 bases. The CDR3, as DNA: TGCGCCAGCCACAGGACAGGGGGCCTTGGGGCCAACGTCCTGACTTTC. The encoded protein is CASHRTGGLGANVLTF.

This sequence joins TRBV7-9 and TRBJ2-3; 7 bases fit TRBD2. The germline CDR1 and CDR2 sequences are SEHNR and FQNEAQ (reference sequence). V was clipped by 3 bases and J by 1 base; unmatched bases: 7. The CDR3 totals 16 residues. This chain's CDR3 is CASSLGLAEGTDTQYF. CDR3 DNA sequence: TGTGCCAGCAGCTTGGGTCTAGCGGAGGGCACAGATACGCAGTATTTT.

The chain uses TRBV7-3 and TRBJ2-1, with a weak D call TRBD2 (5 bases). The germline V gene has CDR1 SGHTA and CDR2 FQGTGA. The V end was cut by 5 bases, the J end by 0 bases, with 14 bases between. The CDR3 extends over 16 amino acids. As DNA, the CDR3 is TGTGCCAGCAGCACCCAAGGCACTAGCTCCTACAATGAGCAGTTCTTC. Its protein product is CASSTQGTSSYNEQFF.

The chain combines TRBV2 with TRBJ2-2; 13 bases line up with TRBD2. From germline, CDR1 is SNHLY and CDR2 FYNNEI. The CDR3 totals 18 residues. With 8 bases clipped from V and 3 bases from J, the junction kept 12 bases outside the gene matches. CDR3 loop: CASEGLTSGGTDTGELFF. The CDR3 nucleotides read TGTGCCAGCGAGGGACTGACTAGCGGGGGGACAGACACCGGGGAGCTGTTTTTT.

The chain is built from TRBV15 and TRBJ1-4, with TRBD1 matching over 10 bases. V shed 0 bases and J 3 bases; nucleotides not matched to a gene: 4. There are 17 residues in the CDR3. CDR1 and CDR2 from the germline V gene are LNHNV and YYDKDF (reference sequence). In nucleotides, the CDR3 is TGTGCCACCAGCAGAGAGGGACAGGGGAGGGCTAATGAAAAACTGTTTTTT. It is translated as CATSREGQGRANEKLFF.

The CDR3 here is CASSLLKRGSYNEQFF. CDR3 nucleotides: TGTGCCAGCAGCCTCCTTAAGCGGGGTTCCTACAATGAGCAGTTCTTC. The rearrangement links TRBV7-9 to TRBJ2-1, with 7 bases fitting TRBD2. Germline CDR1 and CDR2: SEHNR and FQNEAQ (reference sequence). Losses at the gene ends were 5 bases for V and 1 base for J; bases not matched to a gene: 8. The CDR3 extends over 16 amino acids.

The V and J genes are TRBV5-6 and TRBJ1-3; 9 bases align to TRBD1. Germline V gene lookup returns CDR1 SGHDT and CDR2 YYEEEE. The J segment lost 0 bases and the V segment lost 4 bases, leaving 11 bases of the junction unmatched. The CDR3 is 18 amino acids. CDR3 residues: CASSPTYRGLISGNTIYF. The CDR3 DNA sequence: TGTGCCAGCAGCCCTACGTACAGGGGGCTTATCTCTGGAAACACCATATATTTT.

The V gene is TRBV30, the J gene TRBJ2-7; 8 bases map to TRBD2. After removal of 0 bases from V and 1 base from J, the junction contained 11 bases not matched to a gene. CDR1 is GTSNPN and CDR2 is SVGIG in the germline V gene (reference sequence). This CDR3 spans 17 amino acids. The CDR3 region is CAWSVGVGREVSYEQYF. The DNA of the CDR3 is TGTGCCTGGAGTGTAGGGGTAGGGCGGGAGGTGTCCTACGAGCAGTACTTC.